The next 16 T cell receptor beta chains were all read from a single sample in a study of neurological immune-mediated disorders. TCRdb independently ran MiXCR on the 5' RACE reads; one entry per CDR3 protein. The data show more than 45,000 distinct CDR3 sequences, around 10% seen once. The sample taken for sequencing was PBMCs. Source of these receptors: a man between 60 and 75 years old in good health.

There are many counts of this clonotype. The rearrangement links TRBV5-5 to TRBJ2-1, with D perhaps matching TRBD2 (6 bases). The CDR3 covers 16 residues. The germline V and J ends were trimmed by 7 bases and 4 bases, with 21 bases remaining between them. Germline V gene lookup returns CDR1 SGHKS and CDR2 YYEKEE (reference sequence). The CDR3 reads CASYGGAGSGYNEQFF. The CDR3 DNA reads as TGTGCCAGCTATGGTGGGGCGGGGTCCGGGTACAATGAGCAGTTCTTC.

At least ten counts were recorded for this clonotype. V is TRBV28 and J is TRBJ2-7; 9 positions match TRBD1. This CDR3 contains 15 residues. Germline assignment: CDR1 MDHEN and CDR2 SYDVKM. With V trimmed by 7 bases and J by 4 bases, 11 bases remained unmatched. The CDR3 here is CASTPPGTGIYEQYF. CDR3 DNA sequence: TGTGCCAGCACCCCCCCCGGGACAGGGATTTACGAGCAGTACTTC.

This clonotype was found many times. The chain combines TRBV20-1 with TRBJ2-1; 10 bases agree with TRBD1. Germline V lookup: CDR1 DFQATT, CDR2 SNEGSKA (reference sequence). The CDR3 runs 15 residues. V shed 2 bases and J 7 bases; nucleotides not matched to a gene: 8. The CDR3 bases are TGCAGTGCTAGAATGGGACAGGGGCAGGGAAATGAGCAGTTCTTC. Protein product: CSARMGQGQGNEQFF.

This clonotype appeared many times. The CDR3 DNA reads TGCGCCAGCAGCCAACAGACAGACGTCGGGGCACCCCTCCACTTT. It is translated as CASSQQTDVGAPLHF. The rearrangement uses TRBV4-3 and TRBJ1-6; tentative D call: TRBD1 (5 bases). CDR3 length equals 15 residues. V was clipped by 2 bases and J by 11 bases, with 16 bases between them. The germline gives CDR1 LGHNA, CDR2 YSLEER.

This clonotype was recorded a few times. The rearrangement links TRBV7-6 to TRBJ2-3, with unresolved D. V was shortened by 3 bases and J by 6 bases, with 7 bases between the two germline ends. The CDR3 sequence is 12 residues long. Germline CDR1 and CDR2: SGHVS and FNYEAQ. CDR3 region: CASSFNYDTQYF. The CDR3 bases are TGTGCCAGCAGCTTTAACTACGATACGCAGTATTTT.

The chain recombines TRBV7-2 with TRBJ2-3; 7 nucleotides agree with TRBD1. Germline V CDR1 and CDR2: SGHTA, FQGNSA. V dropped 1 base and J dropped 6; count of bases not matched to a gene: 7. The CDR3 consists of 15 residues. CDR3 residues: CASSLGGTALDTQYF. CDR3 nucleotide sequence: TGTGCCAGCAGCTTAGGGGGGACAGCTCTTGATACGCAGTATTTT.

This clonotype was seen ten or more times. The chain uses TRBV12-3 or TRBV12-4 and TRBJ1-5; D gene ambiguous. The germline V and J ends were trimmed by 1 base and 2 bases, with 9 bases remaining between them. The CDR3 covers 15 residues. CDR3 amino acids: CASSLGGQGNQPQHF. CDR3 DNA sequence: TGTGCCAGCAGTTTAGGAGGCCAGGGCAATCAGCCCCAGCATTTT.

This clonotype was seen at least ten times. V gene TRBV9 combines with J gene TRBJ2-2; D perhaps matches TRBD1 (5 bases). Deletions cut 5 bases from V and 1 base from J, with 12 bases between. CDR1 is SGDLS and CDR2 is YYNGEE in the germline V gene. The length of the CDR3 is 15 residues. CDR3 residues: CASRIGAVNTGELFF. In nucleotides, the CDR3 is TGTGCCAGCAGAATAGGGGCGGTGAACACCGGGGAGCTGTTTTTT.

There are many counts of this clonotype. The rearrangement joins TRBV20-1 to TRBJ1-5; D unclear. CDR3 length equals 13 residues. Trimming pared 3 bases from V and 11 bases from J, leaving 17 bases between. CDR1 DFQATT and CDR2 SNEGSKA come from the germline V gene (reference sequence). The CDR3 DNA reads TGCAGTGCTAGGGGCGGTTCGCGTGAGGCCCAGCATTTT. It translates to CSARGGSREAQHF.

This clonotype was detected ten times or more. The V and J genes are TRBV20-1 and TRBJ2-2; possibly TRBD2 for D (5 bases). The germline V gene encodes CDR1 DFQATT and CDR2 SNEGSKA (reference sequence). With 5 bases removed from V and 6 bases from J, the gap between germline ends came to 7 bases. This CDR3 has 11 residues. CDR3 loop: CSAASPGELFF. CDR3 DNA: TGCAGTGCTGCTAGCCCCGGGGAGCTGTTTTTT.

The rearrangement uses TRBV12-3 or TRBV12-4 and TRBJ2-1; 8 bases line up with TRBD2. This CDR3 is built from 13 residues. J gave up 6 bases and V 9 bases, and 7 bases lay outside the gene matches. CDR3 nucleotides: TGTGCCAGTGGTTTCGGGGGGGCCAATGAGCAGTTCTTC. As protein: CASGFGGANEQFF.

This clonotype was picked up many times. The chain carries TRBV5-1 and TRBJ2-5, with D perhaps given as TRBD1 or TRBD2 (5 bases each). CDR3 length: 13 residues. From germline, CDR1 is SGHRS and CDR2 YFSETQ. V lost 4 bases and J lost 5, with 12 bases in between. CDR3 DNA: TGCGCCAGCAGCCAGGGTCCGGGGGAGACCCAGTACTTC. It translates to CASSQGPGETQYF. Full variable domain (remainder filled in from reference TRBV5-1 and TRBJ2-5): KAGVTQTPRYLIKTRGQQVTLSCSPISGHRSVSWYQQTPGQGLQFLFEYFSETQRNKGNFPGRFSGRQFSNSRSEMNVSTLELGDSALYLCASSQGPGETQYFGPGTRLLVL.

This clonotype showed up many times. This rearrangement joins TRBV2 to TRBJ2-1; possibly TRBD2 for D (5 bases). The CDR3 runs to 12 residues. V gave up 5 bases and J gave up 7 bases, with 9 bases separating them. Germline CDR1 SNHLY, CDR2 FYNNEI. In nucleotides, the CDR3 is TGTGCCAGCAGTCTGGACTTGAATGAGCAGTTCTTC. It is translated as CASSLDLNEQFF.

Ten or more counts support this clonotype. The V and J genes are TRBV20-1 and TRBJ1-4; TRBD1 might be the D (5 bases). The V end lost 3 bases, the J end lost 3 bases, and 14 bases lay between the germline ends. The germline gives CDR1 DFQATT, CDR2 SNEGSKA (reference sequence). The CDR3 runs 15 residues. CDR3 in DNA: TGCAGTGCTAGCCCCGGGGGGGGTGCTAATGAAAAACTGTTTTTT. This gives the protein CSASPGGGANEKLFF.

This clonotype came up many times. V and J are TRBV20-1 and TRBJ1-5; D is unresolved. Trimming stripped 8 bases from V and 1 base from J, with 12 bases between. Germline CDR1 and CDR2: DFQATT and SNEGSKA (reference sequence). CDR3 length equals 13 residues. The CDR3 region has the DNA TGCAGTTTAATACCTGGGAGCAATCAGCCCCAGCATTTT. Protein product: CSLIPGSNQPQHF.

This clonotype was seen at least ten times. The CDR3 protein is CASSTGQGRTEAFF. The CDR3, as DNA: TGCGCCAGCAGCACGGGACAGGGACGCACTGAAGCTTTCTTT. The rearrangement joins TRBV4-1 to TRBJ1-1; TRBD1 matches 9 bases. Trimming at V came to 5 bases and at J to 4 bases, leaving 5 bases not matched to a gene. In germline, CDR1 is MGHRA, CDR2 YSYEKL. The CDR3 loop spans 14 amino acids.